The rows below give T cell receptor beta chains drawn from one sample of a study of CD8 T cells in Susac syndrome. TCRdb passed the immunoSEQ multiplex PCR reads through MiXCR, listing each CDR3 protein once. This table holds 150,000 to 200,000 distinct CDR3 sequences, 90% to 95% found once. The sample was CD4+ T cells from PBMCs. The receptors were gathered from a human donor with multiple sclerosis. Each CDR3 is given with its conserved first and last residue. Fields, in order: clone size, V gene, J gene, D gene, CDR3 DNA, CDR3 protein. The D gene is left open where the match is weak. The listing skips clone size in some rows; elsewhere it reads once, few, many or a size class.

size: -
V: TRBV29-1
J: TRBJ2-7
D: -
DNA: TGCAGCGTCCCAAAGACAGCTCCAGGCGAGCAGTACTTC
CDR3: CSVPKTAPGEQYF

size: -
V: TRBV11-2
J: TRBJ2-1
D: -
DNA: TGTGCCAGCAGCTTCCCAGGGGAAAGGGAGCAGTTCTTC
CDR3: CASSFPGEREQFF

size: -
V: TRBV20-1
J: TRBJ1-2
D: -
DNA: TGCAGTGCGCCAAGTCCCATCTATGGCTACACCTTC
CDR3: CSAPSPIYGYTF

size: -
V: TRBV19
J: TRBJ1-2
D: -
DNA: TGTGCCAGTAGTATAGGGGCCTTCATCTATGGCTACACCTTC
CDR3: CASSIGAFIYGYTF

size: -
V: TRBV30
J: TRBJ1-5
D: -
DNA: TGTGCCTGGAGTATCAGGCTCAATCAGCCCCAGCATTTT
CDR3: CAWSIRLNQPQHF

size: -
V: TRBV3-1
J: TRBJ1-1
D: -
DNA: TGTGCCAGCAGCCAAGGGACAGCGAACACTGAAGCTTTCTTT
CDR3: CASSQGTANTEAFF

size: once
V: TRBV4-2
J: TRBJ1-3
D: -
DNA: TGTGCCAGCAGCCAAGATCACCCGCCTGCTGGAAACACCATATATTTT
CDR3: CASSQDHPPAGNTIYF

size: -
V: TRBV6-2/TRBV6-3
J: TRBJ1-6
D: -
DNA: TGTGCCAGCAGTTACTTGGCAGCTAATTCACCCCTCCACTTT
CDR3: CASSYLAANSPLHF

size: -
V: TRBV20-1
J: TRBJ2-1
D: TRBD2
DNA: TGCAGTGCCGGGGAGGGGTTACGGCAGTTCTTC
CDR3: CSAGEGLRQFF

size: -
V: TRBV29-1
J: TRBJ2-1
D: -
DNA: TGCAGCGTTCCCCTTTGGCGGACCAATGAGCAGTTCTTC
CDR3: CSVPLWRTNEQFF

size: -
V: TRBV30
J: TRBJ2-1
D: -
DNA: TGTGCCTGGAGTGTTCAGGGAACAAATGAGCAGTTCTTC
CDR3: CAWSVQGTNEQFF

size: -
V: TRBV20-1
J: TRBJ2-7
D: -
DNA: TGCAGTGCTAGAGATTATACAGGGACGTTTGGGTACTACGAGCAGTACTTC
CDR3: CSARDYTGTFGYYEQYF

size: -
V: TRBV18
J: TRBJ1-1
D: -
DNA: TGTGCCAGCTCACCGGGGAGACAGCCGGACACTGAAGCTTTCTTT
CDR3: CASSPGRQPDTEAFF

size: -
V: TRBV5-1
J: TRBJ1-4
D: -
DNA: TGCGCCAGCAGCCCTGGGGGAGCAACTAATGAAAAACTGTTTTTT
CDR3: CASSPGGATNEKLFF

size: -
V: TRBV18
J: TRBJ2-1
D: TRBD1
DNA: TGTGCCAGCTCACCAAGTGGACAGGTACATGAGCAGTTCTTC
CDR3: CASSPSGQVHEQFF

size: -
V: TRBV24-1
J: TRBJ2-1
D: TRBD2
DNA: TGTGCCACCAGTGATTTGCCTAGCGGGAGTTCCAATGAGCAGTTCTTC
CDR3: CATSDLPSGSSNEQFF

size: -
V: TRBV29-1
J: TRBJ1-1
D: -
DNA: TGCAGCAACTGGGGGGGCGGTGGCACTGAAGCTTTCTTT
CDR3: CSNWGGGGTEAFF

size: -
V: TRBV2
J: TRBJ2-5
D: TRBD1
DNA: TGTGCCAGCAGTGCTAGGGGGCGAGGGGAGACCCAGTACTTC
CDR3: CASSARGRGETQYF

size: -
V: TRBV30
J: TRBJ1-2
D: TRBD1
DNA: TGTGCCTGGGCCCGACAGGGCTGGGGCTACACCTTC
CDR3: CAWARQGWGYTF

size: once
V: TRBV5-6
J: TRBJ2-3
D: -
DNA: TGTGCCAGCAGCGGTGTGTCCCCGGGCACAGATACGCAGTATTTT
CDR3: CASSGVSPGTDTQYF

size: -
V: TRBV20-1
J: TRBJ2-1
D: TRBD2
DNA: TGCAGTGCTTCCATAGCGGGGATCGATGAGCAGTTCTTC
CDR3: CSASIAGIDEQFF

size: -
V: TRBV3-1
J: TRBJ1-1
D: TRBD1
DNA: TGTGCCAGCAGCGCAGGGGGGGGATTGAACACTGAAGCTTTCTTT
CDR3: CASSAGGGLNTEAFF

size: -
V: TRBV29-1
J: TRBJ2-5
D: -
DNA: TGCAGCGTTGATGGGCATCAGGGGCAAGAGACCCAGTACTTC
CDR3: CSVDGHQGQETQYF

size: -
V: TRBV7-2
J: TRBJ2-1
D: -
DNA: TGTGCCAGCAGCTCGACGGTGACCCGAGGGAATGAGCAGTTCTTC
CDR3: CASSSTVTRGNEQFF

size: -
V: TRBV5-1
J: TRBJ2-5
D: -
DNA: TGCGCCAGCAGCGGCGCCCAACCCGGAGAGACCCAGTACTTC
CDR3: CASSGAQPGETQYF

size: -
V: TRBV24-1
J: TRBJ2-2
D: -
DNA: TGTGCCACCAGTGACAACAGGGCGATAACCGGGGAGCTGTTTTTT
CDR3: CATSDNRAITGELFF

size: -
V: TRBV24-1
J: TRBJ2-1
D: -
DNA: TGTGCCACCAGTCTATTCAATGAGCAGTTCTTC
CDR3: CATSLFNEQFF

size: -
V: TRBV6-5
J: TRBJ1-5
D: -
DNA: TGTGCCAGCAGGCAGACCCGCAATCAGCCCCAGCATTTT
CDR3: CASRQTRNQPQHF

size: -
V: TRBV12-3/TRBV12-4
J: TRBJ1-2
D: -
DNA: TGTGCCAGCAGCCCAACGTCAGGCGGTAACTATGGCTACACCTTC
CDR3: CASSPTSGGNYGYTF

size: once
V: TRBV7-9
J: TRBJ2-7
D: -
DNA: TGTGCCAGCAGCTTAGTAGGGCCGGGATCCTACGAGCAGTACTTC
CDR3: CASSLVGPGSYEQYF

size: once
V: TRBV2
J: TRBJ1-6
D: -
DNA: TGTGCCAGCGGATCGGGGGGCTCCTATAATTCACCCCTCCACTTT
CDR3: CASGSGGSYNSPLHF

size: -
V: TRBV7-6
J: TRBJ1-5
D: -
DNA: TGTGCCAGCAGCTTGTCCGGACCCAATCAGCCCCAGCATTTT
CDR3: CASSLSGPNQPQHF

size: once
V: TRBV12-3/TRBV12-4
J: TRBJ2-2
D: TRBD2
DNA: TGTGCCAGCAGTTTAAATCTAGCGGGGCCGACCGGGGAGCTGTTTTTT
CDR3: CASSLNLAGPTGELFF

size: -
V: TRBV20-1
J: TRBJ2-1
D: TRBD1
DNA: TGCAGTGCCCTCCGACAGGGGGCCCACAATGAGCAGTTCTTC
CDR3: CSALRQGAHNEQFF

size: -
V: TRBV29-1
J: TRBJ1-2
D: -
DNA: TGCAGCGTTGAAGAACGGGTTCGCTTCTATGGCTACACCTTC
CDR3: CSVEERVRFYGYTF

size: -
V: TRBV4-1
J: TRBJ2-1
D: -
DNA: TGCGCCAGCAGCCAAGGGAGGGGGGGAGCCTACAATGAGCAGTTCTTC
CDR3: CASSQGRGGAYNEQFF

size: -
V: TRBV18
J: TRBJ2-5
D: -
DNA: TGTGCCAGCTCACCAACGGCCGCTCGGGAGACCCAGTACTTC
CDR3: CASSPTAARETQYF

size: -
V: TRBV19
J: TRBJ2-3
D: TRBD2
DNA: TGTGCCACCACTAGCGGGGGCACAGATACGCAGTATTTT
CDR3: CATTSGGTDTQYF

size: -
V: TRBV14
J: TRBJ2-7
D: TRBD2
DNA: TGTGCCAGCAGCTCCTTCCTAGCGGGAGTGCGAGAGCAGTACTTC
CDR3: CASSSFLAGVREQYF

size: -
V: TRBV12-3/TRBV12-4
J: TRBJ1-1
D: -
DNA: TGTGCCAGCAGTTTGGGGGAGCGTCGCGCGGCTTTCTTT
CDR3: CASSLGERRAAFF

size: -
V: TRBV14
J: TRBJ2-1
D: -
DNA: TGTGCCAGCAGCCAAGTAAAAGGGCGGCAGTTCTTC
CDR3: CASSQVKGRQFF